These T cell receptor beta chains were read from a single sample in a study of T-cell memory formation after mild COVID-19. MiXCR was run by TCRdb on the 5' RACE reads, yielding one entry per CDR3 protein. The sample consists of around 440,000 distinct CDR3 sequences, 15% to 20% of them appearing once. Sequenced material: PBMCs or a T cell subset sorted from them (not recorded which). These receptor sequences come from an adult woman who had mild COVID-19 (a few samples of this study predate the infection). Cell type and time point are not known. Each CDR3 is given with its conserved first and last residue. Each record gives: D gene, J gene, V gene, clone size, CDR3 DNA, CDR3 protein. D genes are given only for firm matches. Clone size, where shown, is once, few, many, or a class for clones that have expanded.

d_call: TRBD1; j_call: TRBJ1-5; v_call: TRBV5-6; clone_size: -; cdr3_nt: TGTGCCAGCAGCTTGGGAAGGGGGCTGGGCAATCAGCCCCAGCATTTT; cdr3_aa: CASSLGRGLGNQPQHF
d_call: TRBD1; j_call: TRBJ2-7; v_call: TRBV4-1; clone_size: few; cdr3_nt: TGCGCCAGCAGCCAATGGGACAGAGGAGATTACGAGCAGTACTTC; cdr3_aa: CASSQWDRGDYEQYF
d_call: TRBD2; j_call: TRBJ2-1; v_call: TRBV9; clone_size: -; cdr3_nt: TGTGCCAGCAGCGGCTCTAGCGGGGGGGCCTCCTCTAACTACAATGAGCAGTTCTTC; cdr3_aa: CASSGSSGGASSNYNEQFF
d_call: TRBD2; j_call: TRBJ2-3; v_call: TRBV29-1; clone_size: -; cdr3_nt: TGCAGCGTTTCGGGGACTAACACAGATACGCAGTATTTT; cdr3_aa: CSVSGTNTDTQYF
d_call: -; j_call: TRBJ1-6; v_call: TRBV2; clone_size: -; cdr3_nt: TGTGCCAGCAGTAGTACAGAGAATTCACCCCTCCACTTT; cdr3_aa: CASSSTENSPLHF
d_call: -; j_call: TRBJ1-2; v_call: TRBV6-5; clone_size: -; cdr3_nt: TGTGCCAGCAGTTACTCTCCTGCCGTGGCCTCTTATGGCTACACCTTC; cdr3_aa: CASSYSPAVASYGYTF
d_call: -; j_call: TRBJ2-5; v_call: TRBV5-1; clone_size: few; cdr3_nt: TGCGCCAGCAGCTTGGGGGACTCCCAAGAGACCCAGTACTTC; cdr3_aa: CASSLGDSQETQYF
d_call: TRBD2; j_call: TRBJ2-7; v_call: TRBV7-2; clone_size: -; cdr3_nt: TGTGCCAGCAGCTTAGACTTAGCGGGAGGGCTCGAGCAGTACTTC; cdr3_aa: CASSLDLAGGLEQYF
d_call: TRBD2; j_call: TRBJ2-5; v_call: TRBV12-5; clone_size: few; cdr3_nt: TGTGCTAGTGGTTTTCGTCTAGCGGGAATCCAAGAGACCCAGTACTTC; cdr3_aa: CASGFRLAGIQETQYF
d_call: TRBD1; j_call: TRBJ2-7; v_call: TRBV5-1; clone_size: few; cdr3_nt: TGCGCCAGCAGCCGGGACAGGGCCGAGCAGTACTTC; cdr3_aa: CASSRDRAEQYF
d_call: -; j_call: TRBJ1-1; v_call: TRBV12-3/TRBV12-4; clone_size: -; cdr3_nt: TGTGCCAGCAGTCTACAAGCAGGGACGAACACTGAAGCTTTCTTT; cdr3_aa: CASSLQAGTNTEAFF
d_call: TRBD2; j_call: TRBJ2-4; v_call: TRBV27; clone_size: -; cdr3_nt: TGTGCCAGCAGTCCCGGGGGAGGGAGAACCAAAAACATTCAGTACTTC; cdr3_aa: CASSPGGGRTKNIQYF
d_call: TRBD2; j_call: TRBJ2-3; v_call: TRBV24-1; clone_size: -; cdr3_nt: TGTGCCACCAGAGCAAACCAACCGGGACTAGCGGGTGTAGATACGCAGTATTTT; cdr3_aa: CATRANQPGLAGVDTQYF
d_call: -; j_call: TRBJ2-5; v_call: TRBV2; clone_size: few; cdr3_nt: TGTGCCAGCAGTGAAGAACGGAGTTTGCGGGATGAGAAGACCCAGTACTTC; cdr3_aa: CASSEERSLRDEKTQYF
d_call: TRBD1; j_call: TRBJ2-2; v_call: TRBV4-2; clone_size: once; cdr3_nt: TGTGCCAGCAGCCAAGATAAGGGACAGGGGGGCGGGGAGCTGTTTTTT; cdr3_aa: CASSQDKGQGGGELFF
d_call: -; j_call: TRBJ2-1; v_call: TRBV11-2; clone_size: few; cdr3_nt: TGTGCCAGCAGCTTAGATCGGGGACCCCTGAATGAGCAGTTCTTC; cdr3_aa: CASSLDRGPLNEQFF
d_call: -; j_call: TRBJ1-2; v_call: TRBV6-4; clone_size: many; cdr3_nt: TGTGCCAGCAGTGAAGGGCAGGAAGGATATGGCTACACCTTC; cdr3_aa: CASSEGQEGYGYTF
d_call: TRBD2; j_call: TRBJ2-1; v_call: TRBV6-2/TRBV6-3; clone_size: -; cdr3_nt: TGTGCCAGCAGTTCCCCTCTAGCGGGGTCATACAATGAGCAGTTCTTC; cdr3_aa: CASSSPLAGSYNEQFF
d_call: TRBD1; j_call: TRBJ2-1; v_call: TRBV7-9; clone_size: -; cdr3_nt: TGTGCCAGCAGCTGGACAGGAGGCACCTACAATGAGCAGTTCTTC; cdr3_aa: CASSWTGGTYNEQFF
d_call: TRBD1; j_call: TRBJ1-3; v_call: TRBV10-3; clone_size: -; cdr3_nt: TGTGCCATCAGTGAACCGCATGGGACAGAGTCTGGAAACACCATATATTTT; cdr3_aa: CAISEPHGTESGNTIYF
d_call: -; j_call: TRBJ1-1; v_call: TRBV13; clone_size: -; cdr3_nt: TGTGCCAGCAGCTTACCGCAGGGGTTGAACACTGAAGCTTTCTTT; cdr3_aa: CASSLPQGLNTEAFF
d_call: TRBD2; j_call: TRBJ2-1; v_call: TRBV20-1; clone_size: few; cdr3_nt: TGCAGTGCTCAACCGGGACTAGCGTTCTTGAATGAGCAGTTCTTC; cdr3_aa: CSAQPGLAFLNEQFF
d_call: -; j_call: TRBJ1-3; v_call: TRBV10-3; clone_size: -; cdr3_nt: TGTGCCATCAGTGAGGACCGGGTAAACACCATATATTTT; cdr3_aa: CAISEDRVNTIYF
d_call: -; j_call: TRBJ2-7; v_call: TRBV7-2; clone_size: -; cdr3_nt: TGTGCCAGCAGCTTATCCAGCGGCAGGTCCTACGAGCAGTACTTC; cdr3_aa: CASSLSSGRSYEQYF
d_call: TRBD1; j_call: TRBJ2-7; v_call: TRBV7-9; clone_size: few; cdr3_nt: TGTGCCAGCAGCCCCGGGACAGGGGTCTTGCAGCAGTACTTC; cdr3_aa: CASSPGTGVLQQYF
d_call: TRBD1; j_call: TRBJ1-2; v_call: TRBV20-1; clone_size: -; cdr3_nt: TGCAGTGCTTATATTGGGACAGTTACGAACTATGGCTACACCTTC; cdr3_aa: CSAYIGTVTNYGYTF
d_call: TRBD2; j_call: TRBJ2-1; v_call: TRBV5-1; clone_size: few; cdr3_nt: TGCGCCAGCAGCCTGGGGACTAGCGGGGTGGATGAGCAGTTCTTC; cdr3_aa: CASSLGTSGVDEQFF
d_call: TRBD2; j_call: TRBJ2-5; v_call: TRBV12-3/TRBV12-4; clone_size: -; cdr3_nt: TGTGCCAGCAGGGAACCGGGGGGGCCTTTTGAGACCCAGTACTTC; cdr3_aa: CASREPGGPFETQYF
d_call: TRBD2; j_call: TRBJ2-7; v_call: TRBV7-2; clone_size: -; cdr3_nt: TGTGCCAGCAGCTCACGCGGGACTAGCGGTTCCTACGAGCAGTACTTC; cdr3_aa: CASSSRGTSGSYEQYF
d_call: -; j_call: TRBJ2-3; v_call: TRBV7-9; clone_size: -; cdr3_nt: TGTGCCAGCAGCTCCCGGACGGTCCTGACGCAGTATTTT; cdr3_aa: CASSSRTVLTQYF
d_call: TRBD2; j_call: TRBJ2-5; v_call: TRBV7-2; clone_size: few; cdr3_nt: TGTGCCAGCAGCTTAGGGGGACTAGCGCCAGGTAGAGAGACCCAGTACTTC; cdr3_aa: CASSLGGLAPGRETQYF
d_call: TRBD2; j_call: TRBJ2-1; v_call: TRBV14; clone_size: -; cdr3_nt: TGTGCCAGCAGCATACTAGCGGGAGTAGGCAATGAGCAGTTCTTC; cdr3_aa: CASSILAGVGNEQFF
d_call: TRBD2; j_call: TRBJ2-7; v_call: TRBV19; clone_size: few; cdr3_nt: TGTGCCAGTAGTCCCCGACTAGCGGGAGTCATTGACGAGCAGTACTTC; cdr3_aa: CASSPRLAGVIDEQYF
d_call: -; j_call: TRBJ1-1; v_call: TRBV6-6; clone_size: few; cdr3_nt: TGTGCCAGCAGGGCGGGCAGGGAAAACATTTCGAACACTGAAGCTTTCTTT; cdr3_aa: CASRAGRENISNTEAFF
d_call: -; j_call: TRBJ2-1; v_call: TRBV5-1; clone_size: -; cdr3_nt: TGCGCCAGCAGCTTGGGGGCAGGGAGAACGCACAATGAGCAGTTCTTC; cdr3_aa: CASSLGAGRTHNEQFF
d_call: -; j_call: TRBJ2-1; v_call: TRBV3-1; clone_size: many; cdr3_nt: TGTGCCAGCAGCCATTGGGGGAGGGAGCAGTTCTTC; cdr3_aa: CASSHWGREQFF
d_call: TRBD1; j_call: TRBJ2-2; v_call: TRBV4-2; clone_size: -; cdr3_nt: TGTGCCAGCAGCCAAGATCCCCGGCAGGGGGCCACCGGGGAGCTGTTTTTT; cdr3_aa: CASSQDPRQGATGELFF
d_call: -; j_call: TRBJ1-2; v_call: TRBV19; clone_size: few; cdr3_nt: TGTGCCAGTAGCCAAGGACGGGACCTCATTCAGAACTATGGCTACACCTTC; cdr3_aa: CASSQGRDLIQNYGYTF
d_call: TRBD1; j_call: TRBJ1-1; v_call: TRBV6-2/TRBV6-3; clone_size: -; cdr3_nt: TGTGCCAGCAGTTACTCTAGGACAGGGCCAATGAACACTGAAGCTTTCTTT; cdr3_aa: CASSYSRTGPMNTEAFF
d_call: -; j_call: TRBJ2-3; v_call: TRBV2; clone_size: few; cdr3_nt: TGTGCCAGCAGGCGGAGTAGCGTGTCAGATACGCAGTATTTT; cdr3_aa: CASRRSSVSDTQYF
d_call: -; j_call: TRBJ2-7; v_call: TRBV29-1; clone_size: few; cdr3_nt: TGCAGCGTTGTTGGGGGGACAGAATATTACGAGCAGTACTTC; cdr3_aa: CSVVGGTEYYEQYF
d_call: TRBD2; j_call: TRBJ2-5; v_call: TRBV12-3/TRBV12-4; clone_size: few; cdr3_nt: TGTGCCAGCAGTTCCCGTAGCGGGGGGGCCCGCAATACCCAGTACTTC; cdr3_aa: CASSSRSGGARNTQYF
d_call: TRBD2; j_call: TRBJ2-5; v_call: TRBV20-1; clone_size: many; cdr3_nt: TGCAGTGCACCCGGGACTAGCGGGACCCAGTACTTC; cdr3_aa: CSAPGTSGTQYF
d_call: TRBD2; j_call: TRBJ2-1; v_call: TRBV5-1; clone_size: few; cdr3_nt: TGCGCCAGCAGCTCGAGACAACTAGCGGGGTGGTACAATGAGCAGTTCTTC; cdr3_aa: CASSSRQLAGWYNEQFF
d_call: -; j_call: TRBJ2-3; v_call: TRBV20-1; clone_size: few; cdr3_nt: TGCAGTGCTAGGGTTCTCCGAGACTACGAATTCTCAGATACGCAGTATTTT; cdr3_aa: CSARVLRDYEFSDTQYF
d_call: TRBD1; j_call: TRBJ2-7; v_call: TRBV5-5; clone_size: few; cdr3_nt: TGTGCCAGCAGCACGGGACAGGGGCTCTACGAGCAGTACTTC; cdr3_aa: CASSTGQGLYEQYF
d_call: TRBD2; j_call: TRBJ2-5; v_call: TRBV20-1; clone_size: few; cdr3_nt: TGCAGTGCTATTGGAAGCGGGGCTGTCCAAGAGACCCAGTACTTC; cdr3_aa: CSAIGSGAVQETQYF
d_call: -; j_call: TRBJ1-2; v_call: TRBV7-2; clone_size: -; cdr3_nt: TGTGCCAGCAGCAGATTGGACAGCCCCTATGGCTACACCTTC; cdr3_aa: CASSRLDSPYGYTF
d_call: -; j_call: TRBJ1-2; v_call: TRBV5-6; clone_size: few; cdr3_nt: TGTGCCAGCAGCCTGGACAGAGGTGGCAATCTGCGTGACACCTTC; cdr3_aa: CASSLDRGGNLRDTF
d_call: TRBD2; j_call: TRBJ2-1; v_call: TRBV30; clone_size: few; cdr3_nt: TGTGCCTGGAGTGGGACTAGCGGGAGTGCGGTTGAGCAGTTCTTC; cdr3_aa: CAWSGTSGSAVEQFF